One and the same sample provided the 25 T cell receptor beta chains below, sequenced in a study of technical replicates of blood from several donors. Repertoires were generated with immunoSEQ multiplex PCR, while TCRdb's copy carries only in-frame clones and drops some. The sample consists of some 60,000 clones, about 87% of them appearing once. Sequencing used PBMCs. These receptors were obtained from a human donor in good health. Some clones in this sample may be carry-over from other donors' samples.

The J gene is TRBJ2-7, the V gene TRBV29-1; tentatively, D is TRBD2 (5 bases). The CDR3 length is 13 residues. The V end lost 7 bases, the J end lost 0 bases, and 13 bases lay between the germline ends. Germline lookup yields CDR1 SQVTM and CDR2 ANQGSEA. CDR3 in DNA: TGCAGCGCGAGGGTAGGGAGCTCCTACGAGCAGTACTTC. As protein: CSARVGSSYEQYF.

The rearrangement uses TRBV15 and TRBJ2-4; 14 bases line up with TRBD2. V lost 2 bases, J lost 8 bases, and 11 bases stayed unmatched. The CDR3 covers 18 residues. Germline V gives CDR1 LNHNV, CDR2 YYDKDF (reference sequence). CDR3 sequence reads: CATSRRKSGTSGSYIQYF. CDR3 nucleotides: TGTGCCACCAGCAGACGAAAATCTGGGACTAGCGGGAGTTACATTCAGTACTTC.

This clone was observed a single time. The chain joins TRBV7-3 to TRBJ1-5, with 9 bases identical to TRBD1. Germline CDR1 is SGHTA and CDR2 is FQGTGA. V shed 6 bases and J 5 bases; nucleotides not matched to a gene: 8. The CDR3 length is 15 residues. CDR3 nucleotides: TGTGCCAGCAGTACCCGGGACAGGGATTATCAGCCCCAGCATTTT. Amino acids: CASSTRDRDYQPQHF.

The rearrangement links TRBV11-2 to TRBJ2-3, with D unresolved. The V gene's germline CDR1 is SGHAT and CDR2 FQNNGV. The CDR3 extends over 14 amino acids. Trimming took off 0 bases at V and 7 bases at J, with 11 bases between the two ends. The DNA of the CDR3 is TGTGCCAGCAGCTTAGATGTGAGGAGACATACGCAGTATTTT. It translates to CASSLDVRRHTQYF.

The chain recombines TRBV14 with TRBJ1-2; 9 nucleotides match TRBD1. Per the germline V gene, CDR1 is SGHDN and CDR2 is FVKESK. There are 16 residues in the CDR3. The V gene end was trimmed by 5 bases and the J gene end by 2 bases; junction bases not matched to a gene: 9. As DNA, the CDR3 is TGTGCCAGCAGCACCCGGGACAGGGCAAAAAACTATGGCTACACCTTC. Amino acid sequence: CASSTRDRAKNYGYTF. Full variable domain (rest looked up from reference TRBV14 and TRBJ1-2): EAGVTQFPSHSVIEKGQTVTLRCDPISGHDNLYWYRRVMGKEIKFLLHFVKESKQDESGMPNNRFLAERTGGTYSTLKVQPAELEDSGVYFCASSTRDRAKNYGYTFGSGTRLTVV.

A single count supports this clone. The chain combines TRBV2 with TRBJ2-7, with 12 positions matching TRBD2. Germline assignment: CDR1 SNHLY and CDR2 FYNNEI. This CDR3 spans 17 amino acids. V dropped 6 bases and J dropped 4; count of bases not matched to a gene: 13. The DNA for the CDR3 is TGTGCCAGCAGGGCCCCTAGCGGGGGGGCCCTTCGGTACGAGCAGTACTTC. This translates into CASRAPSGGALRYEQYF.

The CDR3 spells CASSPKRGSYEQYF. In nucleotides, the CDR3 is TGTGCCAGCAGCCCCAAGCGGGGCTCCTACGAGCAGTACTTC. J is TRBJ2-7 and V is TRBV11-3; TRBD2 agrees at 7 bases. The CDR3 is 14 amino acids. The J segment lost 0 bases and the V segment lost 5 bases, leaving 4 bases of the junction unmatched. Germline loops: CDR1 SGHNT, CDR2 YENEEA.

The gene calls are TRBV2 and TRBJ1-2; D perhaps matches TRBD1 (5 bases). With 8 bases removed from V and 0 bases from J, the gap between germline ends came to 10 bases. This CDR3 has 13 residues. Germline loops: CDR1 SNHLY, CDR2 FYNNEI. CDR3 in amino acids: CASVTASNYGYTF. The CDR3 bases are TGTGCCAGCGTGACAGCTTCTAACTATGGCTACACCTTC.

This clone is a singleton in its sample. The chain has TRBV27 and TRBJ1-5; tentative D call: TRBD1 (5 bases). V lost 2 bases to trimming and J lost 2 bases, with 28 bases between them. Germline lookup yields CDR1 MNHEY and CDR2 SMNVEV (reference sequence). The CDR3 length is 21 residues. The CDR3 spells CASSLPKRWGPVVWGNQPQHF. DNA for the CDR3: TGTGCCAGCAGTTTACCCAAACGATGGGGCCCGGTTGTTTGGGGCAATCAGCCCCAGCATTTT.

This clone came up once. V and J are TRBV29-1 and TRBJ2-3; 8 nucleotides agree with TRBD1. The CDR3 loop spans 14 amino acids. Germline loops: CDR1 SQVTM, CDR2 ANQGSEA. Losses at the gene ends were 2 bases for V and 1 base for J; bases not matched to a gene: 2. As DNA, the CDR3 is TGCAGCGTTGAACGGGGACAGGGCACAGATACGCAGTATTTT. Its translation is CSVERGQGTDTQYF.

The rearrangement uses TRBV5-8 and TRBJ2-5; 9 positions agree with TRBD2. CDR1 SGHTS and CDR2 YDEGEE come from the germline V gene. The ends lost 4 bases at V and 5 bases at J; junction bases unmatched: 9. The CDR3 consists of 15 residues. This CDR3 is CASSRRGRAGETQYF. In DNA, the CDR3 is TGTGCCAGCAGCCGTCGCGGGAGGGCCGGGGAGACCCAGTACTTC.

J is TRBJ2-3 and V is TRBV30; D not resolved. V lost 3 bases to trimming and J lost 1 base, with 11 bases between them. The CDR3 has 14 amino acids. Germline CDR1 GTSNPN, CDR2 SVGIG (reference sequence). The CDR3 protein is CAWSGLVGTDTQYF. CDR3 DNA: TGTGCCTGGAGCGGCCTAGTCGGCACAGATACGCAGTATTTT.

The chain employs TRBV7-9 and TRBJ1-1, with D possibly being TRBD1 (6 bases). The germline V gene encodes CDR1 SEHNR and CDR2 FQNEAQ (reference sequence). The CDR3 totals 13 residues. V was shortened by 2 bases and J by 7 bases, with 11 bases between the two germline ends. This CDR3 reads CASSLTGFGEAFF. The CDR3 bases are TGTGCCAGCAGCTTAACAGGGTTCGGTGAAGCTTTCTTT.

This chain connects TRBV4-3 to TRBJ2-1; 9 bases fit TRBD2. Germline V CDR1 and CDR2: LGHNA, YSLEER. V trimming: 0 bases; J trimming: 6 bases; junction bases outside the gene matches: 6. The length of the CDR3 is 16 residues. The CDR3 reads CASSQDSGRGGNEQFF. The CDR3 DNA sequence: TGCGCCAGCAGCCAAGATAGCGGGCGGGGGGGCAATGAGCAGTTCTTC.

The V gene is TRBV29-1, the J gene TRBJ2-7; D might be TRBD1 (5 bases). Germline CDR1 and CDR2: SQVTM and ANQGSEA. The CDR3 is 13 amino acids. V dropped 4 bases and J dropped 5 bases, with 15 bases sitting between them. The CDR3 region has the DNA TGCAGCGTTGTAGGGTGGGGCAACGACGAGCAGTACTTC. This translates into CSVVGWGNDEQYF.

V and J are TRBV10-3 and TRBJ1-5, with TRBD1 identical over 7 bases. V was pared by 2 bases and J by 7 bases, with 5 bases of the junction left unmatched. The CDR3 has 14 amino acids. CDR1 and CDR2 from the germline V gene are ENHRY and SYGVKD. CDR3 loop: CAISEDRVLQPQHF. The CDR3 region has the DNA TGTGCCATCAGTGAGGACAGGGTTTTACAGCCCCAGCATTTT.

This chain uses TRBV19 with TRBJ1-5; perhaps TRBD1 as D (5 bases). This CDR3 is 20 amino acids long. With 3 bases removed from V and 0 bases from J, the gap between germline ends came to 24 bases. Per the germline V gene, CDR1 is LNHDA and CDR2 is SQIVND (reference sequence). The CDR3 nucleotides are TGTGCCAGTAGTATGGTAAAGGGGTTGTTGGGAGGAACTAGCAATCAGCCCCAGCATTTT. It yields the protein CASSMVKGLLGGTSNQPQHF.

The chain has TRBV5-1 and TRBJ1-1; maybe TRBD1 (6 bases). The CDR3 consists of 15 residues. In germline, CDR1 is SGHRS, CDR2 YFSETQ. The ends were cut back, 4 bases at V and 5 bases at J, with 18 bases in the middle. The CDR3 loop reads CASSELQGGRTEAFF. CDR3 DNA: TGCGCCAGCAGCGAGTTACAGGGTGGAAGGACTGAAGCTTTCTTT.

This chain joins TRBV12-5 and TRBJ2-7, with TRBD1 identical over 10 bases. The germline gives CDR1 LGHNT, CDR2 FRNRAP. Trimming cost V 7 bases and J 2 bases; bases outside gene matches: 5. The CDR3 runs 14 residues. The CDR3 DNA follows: TGTGCTAGTGCAAAAGGACAGGGGGCCTACGAGCAGTACTTC. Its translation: CASAKGQGAYEQYF.

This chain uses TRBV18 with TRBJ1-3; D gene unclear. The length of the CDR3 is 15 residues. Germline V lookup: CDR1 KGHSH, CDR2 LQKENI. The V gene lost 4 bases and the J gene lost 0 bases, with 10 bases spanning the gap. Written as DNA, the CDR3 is TGTGCCAGCTCACAACAGAGCTACTCTGGAAACACCATATATTTT. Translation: CASSQQSYSGNTIYF.

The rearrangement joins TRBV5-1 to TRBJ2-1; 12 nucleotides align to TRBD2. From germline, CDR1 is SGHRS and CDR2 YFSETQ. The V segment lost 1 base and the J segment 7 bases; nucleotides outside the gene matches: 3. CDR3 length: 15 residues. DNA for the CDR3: TGCGCCAGCAGCTTGTCTACTAGCGGGGGGAATGAGCAGTTCTTC. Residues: CASSLSTSGGNEQFF.

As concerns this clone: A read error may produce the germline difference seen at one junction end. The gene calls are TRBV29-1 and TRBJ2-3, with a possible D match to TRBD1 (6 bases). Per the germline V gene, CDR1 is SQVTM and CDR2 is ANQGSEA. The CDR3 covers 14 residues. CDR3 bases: TGCAGCGTTTGGGACACACCCCGCACATATACGCAGTATTTT. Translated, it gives CSVWDTPRTYTQYF.

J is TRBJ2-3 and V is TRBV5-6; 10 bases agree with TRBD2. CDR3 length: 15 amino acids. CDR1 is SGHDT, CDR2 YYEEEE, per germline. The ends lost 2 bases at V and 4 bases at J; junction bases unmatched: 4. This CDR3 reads CASSFGLAGADTQYF. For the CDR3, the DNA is TGTGCCAGCAGCTTCGGTCTAGCGGGAGCAGATACGCAGTATTTT.

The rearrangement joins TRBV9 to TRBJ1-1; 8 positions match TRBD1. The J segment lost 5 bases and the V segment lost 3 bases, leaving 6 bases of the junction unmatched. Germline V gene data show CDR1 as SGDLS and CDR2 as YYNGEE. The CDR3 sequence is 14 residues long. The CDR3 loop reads CASSAGQGGTEAFF. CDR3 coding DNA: TGTGCCAGCAGCGCCGGACAGGGAGGGACTGAAGCTTTCTTT.

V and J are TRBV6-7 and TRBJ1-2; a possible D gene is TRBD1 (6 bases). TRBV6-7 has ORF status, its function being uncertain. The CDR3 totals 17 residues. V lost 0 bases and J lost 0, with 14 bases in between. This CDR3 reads CASSYSGAHTSNYGYTF. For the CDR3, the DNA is TGTGCCAGCAGTTACTCGGGGGCGCATACCTCTAACTATGGCTACACCTTC.